This record covers a single T cell receptor (beta chain). The data are from a study of blood T cell repertoires in COVID-19. Study information: Both acute and convalescent COVID-19 samples were obtained from the United States, Italy and Spain. Sample material is recorded as cDNA or gDNA derived from T cells, B-cell-depleted T cells, or PBMCs.

The CDR3 covers 16 residues. Trimming took 6 bases from V and 5 from J; bases not matched to a gene: 10. Germline lookup yields CDR1 LGHDT and CDR2 YNNKEL (reference sequence). In the original analysis: Amplification with reference gene primers provided the estimates of nucleated cell counts. TCRdb's copy holds only in-frame clones and misses some; the assay was immunoSEQ multiplex PCR. V, J and clone size are those of that table, while D and trimming were read from the DNA. In the table there are nearly 50,000 clones, about 84% of which are singletons. This receptor was identified in a woman aged 55 to 70 with acute or convalescent COVID-19. The sample consisted of peripheral blood. The chain employs TRBV3-1 (or the pseudogene TRBV3-2) and TRBJ2-2, with 9 bases fitting TRBD2. The CDR3 here is CASSQFSGGVTGELFF. The CDR3 DNA sequence: TGTGCCAGCAGTCAATTTAGCGGGGGAGTTACCGGGGAGCTGTTTTTT.